The clone carrying this T cell receptor beta chain occurred many times. What it recognizes is unknown. This entry is derived from a study of Graves' ophthalmopathy and Graves' hyperthyroidism. The study's findings and limits: A classifier, a 13-signature model, separated ophthalmopathy from stable hyperthyroidism with roughly 90% sensitivity and around 80% specificity.

Hyperthyroidism patients were newly diagnosed, under 2 months' duration, aged 18 to 65. Additional autoimmune diseases, uncontrolled infections, pregnancy or lactation disqualified patients. It was on clinical symptoms, serum thyroxine, TRAb, thyroid ultrasound and orbital computed tomography that diagnosis relied. The authors amplified TCR beta CDR3 regions from RNA transcripts. First-round RT-PCR employed HTBI primers, with a second-round multiplex PCR after it. TCRdb re-called the multiplex PCR reads through MiXCR, storing one row per CDR3 protein. This sample has around 400,000 distinct CDR3 sequences, with over 20% found just once. The germline gives CDR1 LNHDA, CDR2 SQIVND (reference sequence). CDR3 length: 14 amino acids. V was clipped by 5 bases and J by 6 bases; unmatched bases: 7.

This TCR derives from a woman aged 18 to 35 with stable Graves' hyperthyroidism. The V and J genes are TRBV19 and TRBJ2-4, with 7 bases lining up with TRBD1. Material: peripheral blood. The CDR3 loop reads CASSPGTAGNIQYF. CDR3 nucleotides: TGTGCCAGTAGTCCCGGGACAGCCGGAAACATTCAGTACTTC.